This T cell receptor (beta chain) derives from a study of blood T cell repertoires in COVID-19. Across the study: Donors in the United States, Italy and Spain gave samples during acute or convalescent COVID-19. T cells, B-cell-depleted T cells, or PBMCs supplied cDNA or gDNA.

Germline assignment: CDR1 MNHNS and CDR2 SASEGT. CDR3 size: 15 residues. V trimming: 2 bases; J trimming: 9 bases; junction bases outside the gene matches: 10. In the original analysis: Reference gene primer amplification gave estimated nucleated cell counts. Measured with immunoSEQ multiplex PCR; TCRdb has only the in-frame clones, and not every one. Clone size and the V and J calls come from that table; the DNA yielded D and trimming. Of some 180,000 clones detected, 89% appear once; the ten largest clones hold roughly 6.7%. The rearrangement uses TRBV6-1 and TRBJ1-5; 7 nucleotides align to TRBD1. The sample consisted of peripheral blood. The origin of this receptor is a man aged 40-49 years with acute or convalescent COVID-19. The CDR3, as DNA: TGTGCCAGCAGTGAATCGAGGGGGCGGAGTGGGCCCCAGCATTTT. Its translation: CASSESRGRSGPQHF.